This paragraph covers one TCR beta chain sequence. What it binds is not known. In making TCR beta libraries, quantitative 5'-RACE with molecular barcodes was used. TCRdb reprocessed the 5' RACE reads via MiXCR and lists one record per CDR3 protein. This sample has roughly 120,000 distinct CDR3 sequences, with roughly 13% found just once. This sample stems from a study of CD8 T cells in ankylosing spondylitis. Trimming stripped 4 bases from V and 0 bases from J, with 10 bases between. The CDR3 runs 16 residues. CDR1 is SGHAT, CDR2 FQNNGV, per germline. Findings of the study overall: The clones that were linked to disease were reported to be significantly enriched in matched synovial fluid samples from ankylosing spondylitis patients.

V gene TRBV11-2 combines with J gene TRBJ1-6; perhaps TRBD1 as D (5 bases). The origin of this receptor is a female donor with ankylosing spondylitis or in good health (not recorded which). The sample consisted of blood, either unsorted or a sorted T cell fraction (not recorded which). DNA for the CDR3: TGTGCCAGCAGCTCCCCAGGGAGCTCCTATAATTCACCCCTCCACTTT. This codes for CASSSPGSSYNSPLHF.